The 27 T cell receptor beta chains below were found in one sample sequenced in a study of T-cell reconstitution after alpha-beta-depleted transplantation in children. It was with unique molecular identifiers that the TCRbeta library was prepared. Using its own MiXCR run on the PCR reads, TCRdb lists one record per CDR3 protein. The sample contains 450,000 to 600,000 distinct CDR3 sequences, about 33% of which appear only once. Sequences were derived from PBMCs from the stem cell graft donor, sampled from the stem cell graft. The receptors stem from a human donor who donated a stem cell graft to a child with aplastic anemia.

This clonotype was counted a few times. This chain uses TRBV23-1 with TRBJ1-5, with TRBD1 matching 9 bases. TRBV23-1 is designated an ORF whose function remains uncertain. Trimming cost V 0 bases and J 2 bases; bases outside gene matches: 11. The CDR3 is 19 residues long. The CDR3 DNA follows: TGCGCCAGCAGTCAATCGATCCCCGGGACAGGGTGGCGCAATCAGCCCCAGCATTTT. Its protein is CASSQSIPGTGWRNQPQHF.

This clonotype was seen more than once but under ten times. The CDR3 sequence: CASSLVAGDNEQFF. In DNA, the CDR3 is TGCGCCAGCAGCTTGGTGGCGGGAGACAATGAGCAGTTCTTC. V and J are TRBV5-1 and TRBJ2-1; 7 nucleotides match TRBD2. The V gene end was trimmed by 0 bases and the J gene end by 5 bases; junction bases not matched to a gene: 2. Germline assignment: CDR1 SGHRS and CDR2 YFSETQ. CDR3 length equals 14 residues.

CDR3 protein: CASSYDRLRSYNEQFF. In DNA, the CDR3 is TGTGCCAGCAGCTATGACAGGCTACGCTCCTACAATGAGCAGTTCTTC. The chain links TRBV5-4 to TRBJ2-1; D might be TRBD1 (6 bases). Germline-derived CDR1 and CDR2 are SGHNT and YYREEE (reference sequence). The V end lost 3 bases, the J end lost 0 bases, and 13 bases lay between the germline ends. The CDR3 contains 16 residues. Complete variable domain (other parts from reference TRBV5-4 and TRBJ2-1): ETGVTQSPTHLIKTRGQQVTLRCSSQSGHNTVSWYQQALGQGPQFIFQYYREEENGRGNFPPRFSGLQFPNYSSELNVNALELDDSALYLCASSYDRLRSYNEQFFGPGTRLTVL.

This chain connects TRBV20-1 to TRBJ1-5; 10 positions agree with TRBD1. Trimming at V came to 4 bases and at J to 5 bases, leaving 8 bases not matched to a gene. CDR3 length: 15 amino acids. Germline V gives CDR1 DFQATT, CDR2 SNEGSKA (reference sequence). CDR3 residues: CSATDTGTGDQPQHF. The CDR3 nucleotides are TGCAGTGCTACCGATACCGGGACAGGGGATCAGCCCCAGCATTTT.

V and J are TRBV12-3 or TRBV12-4 and TRBJ2-3, with D maybe TRBD2 (6 bases). This CDR3 contains 15 residues. V was pared by 4 bases and J by 4 bases, with 15 bases between. As DNA, the CDR3 is TGTGCCAGCAGTTCTGCGGGGCGCTTATCAGATACGCAGTATTTT. It translates to CASSSAGRLSDTQYF.

This clonotype was seen only a few times. A much more abundant neighbour one base away suggests this may be a read error. The CDR3 reads CASSLNRNTGELFF. DNA of the CDR3: TGTGCCAGCAGTTTAAACAGGAACACCGGGGAGCTGTTTTTT. The chain is built from TRBV6-5 and TRBJ2-2; no clear D gene. V lost 4 bases to trimming and J lost 1 base, with 7 bases between them. The CDR3 covers 14 residues. Germline V CDR1 and CDR2: MNHEY, SVGAGI.

The chain joins TRBV18 to TRBJ2-7; possible D gene TRBD1, 5 bases. This CDR3 has 15 residues. The germline V gene has CDR1 KGHSH and CDR2 LQKENI. V lost 2 bases and J 4 bases, leaving 15 bases between the germline ends. For the CDR3, the DNA is TGTGCCAGCTCACCAACTGCTACTGACAGATACGAGCAGTACTTC. It yields the protein CASSPTATDRYEQYF. Together with reference TRBV18 and TRBJ2-7, the CDR3 gives the full variable domain: NAGVMQNPRHLVRRRGQEARLRCSPMKGHSHVYWYRQLPEEGLKFMVYLQKENIIDESGMPKERFSAEFPKEGPSILRIQQVVRGDSAAYFCASSPTATDRYEQYFGPGTRLTVT.

The chain carries TRBV20-1 and TRBJ2-5; TRBD2 might be the D (6 bases). The germline V and J ends were trimmed by 6 bases and 1 base, with 24 bases remaining between them. This CDR3 has 17 residues. The V gene's germline CDR1 is DFQATT and CDR2 SNEGSKA (reference sequence). This chain's CDR3 is CSAIPFDQAGFQETQYF. The CDR3 DNA is TGCAGTGCCATTCCCTTCGATCAAGCGGGCTTCCAAGAGACCCAGTACTTC.

The chain has TRBV29-1 and TRBJ2-2, with 10 nucleotides matching TRBD2. The CDR3 extends over 17 amino acids. The germline V gene encodes CDR1 SQVTM and CDR2 ANQGSEA. The J segment lost 4 bases and the V segment lost 2 bases, leaving 10 bases of the junction unmatched. The chain's CDR3 is CSVESPLAGRGTGELFF. The CDR3, as DNA: TGCAGCGTTGAAAGCCCACTAGCGGGACGGGGCACCGGGGAGCTGTTTTTT.

Only one count was recorded for this clonotype. V and J are TRBV7-2 and TRBJ1-5; D uncertain. Per the germline V gene, CDR1 is SGHTA and CDR2 is FQGNSA. The germline V and J ends were trimmed by 2 bases and 1 base, with 6 bases remaining between them. The CDR3 runs 14 residues. The CDR3 nucleotides are TGTGCCAGCAGCTTAATGGGGAGCAATCAGCCCCAGCATTTT. Translation gives CASSLMGSNQPQHF.

This clonotype was seen many times. The rearrangement uses TRBV29-1 and TRBJ1-2; maybe TRBD1 (6 bases). The CDR3 has 10 residues. CDR1 is SQVTM, CDR2 ANQGSEA, per germline. Trimming left V 6 bases short and J 6 bases short, with 8 bases between. In DNA, the CDR3 is TGCAGCGTGGGGACAAATGGCTACACCTTC. It codes for CSVGTNGYTF.

CDR3 protein: CASRWQGLGGNQPQHF. CDR3 in DNA: TGTGCCAGCAGGTGGCAGGGACTGGGGGGCAATCAGCCCCAGCATTTT. V gene TRBV27 combines with J gene TRBJ1-5, with a tentative D call TRBD1 (5 bases). This CDR3 has 16 amino acids. Germline assignment: CDR1 MNHEY and CDR2 SMNVEV (reference sequence). With 6 bases removed from V and 2 bases from J, the gap between germline ends came to 17 bases.

The chain links TRBV12-3 or TRBV12-4 to TRBJ1-5; TRBD1 matches at 10 bases. CDR3 length: 16 amino acids. Losses at the gene ends were 5 bases for V and 6 bases for J; bases not matched to a gene: 10. CDR3 nucleotide sequence: TGTGCCAGCAGTCCTAGACAGGGGGCCGGCATTCAGCCCCAGCATTTT. Protein: CASSPRQGAGIQPQHF.

Only a few counts were recorded for this clonotype. The chain recombines TRBV11-2 with TRBJ2-7; 10 nucleotides match TRBD1. Germline CDR1 is SGHAT and CDR2 is FQNNGV. V was pared by 5 bases and J by 6 bases, with 4 bases of the junction left unmatched. This CDR3 is built from 13 residues. The CDR3 nucleotides read TGTGCCAGCAGCGCCGGGACAGGGGTCGAGCAGTACTTC. Protein sequence: CASSAGTGVEQYF.

This clonotype was seen more than once but under ten times. The gene calls are TRBV7-9 and TRBJ2-5; D is ambiguous. Germline V gene sequence: CDR1 SEHNR, CDR2 FQNEAQ (reference sequence). CDR3 length: 14 amino acids. Trimming took 0 bases from V and 5 from J, leaving 10 bases between them. Written as DNA, the CDR3 is TGTGCCAGCAGCTTAGCGGTTGCCTGGGAGACCCAGTACTTC. This gives the protein CASSLAVAWETQYF.

This clonotype came up a few times. The genes are TRBV5-1 and TRBJ2-1; 10 bases are shared with TRBD2. Per germline, CDR1 SGHRS and CDR2 YFSETQ. After removal of 4 bases from V and 7 bases from J, the junction contained 14 bases not matched to a gene. The CDR3 extends over 17 amino acids. The CDR3 sequence: CASSGFASGSIGNEQFF. The CDR3 DNA reads TGCGCCAGCAGCGGTTTCGCTAGCGGGAGTATTGGTAATGAGCAGTTCTTC.

The CDR3 DNA sequence: TGTGCCAGCAGCCCAAGTGGCCCAAGAGAGACCCAGTACTTC. As protein: CASSPSGPRETQYF. The gene calls are TRBV7-2 and TRBJ2-5; no clear D. Germline CDR1 SGHTA, CDR2 FQGNSA. There are 14 residues in the CDR3. The V end lost 5 bases, the J end lost 4 bases, and 14 bases lay between the germline ends.

This clonotype was found a few times. This rearrangement joins TRBV30 to TRBJ2-7; TRBD2 agrees at 10 bases. There are 13 residues in the CDR3. The V gene's germline CDR1 is GTSNPN and CDR2 SVGIG (reference sequence). Germline trimming cut 5 bases from V and 2 bases from J; bases unmatched to any gene: 3. CDR3 in amino acids: CAWGTSATYEQYF. CDR3 nucleotides: TGTGCCTGGGGGACTAGCGCGACCTACGAGCAGTACTTC.

The chain employs TRBV2 and TRBJ1-2; no clear D. Per germline, CDR1 SNHLY and CDR2 FYNNEI. V was cut by 2 bases and J by 8 bases, with 9 bases left in between. This CDR3 contains 12 residues. DNA of the CDR3: TGTGCCAGCAGTGAAAGAGGTTCCGGCTACACCTTC. It specifies CASSERGSGYTF.

The rearrangement links TRBV4-3 to TRBJ2-7; 9 bases match TRBD2. The V and J ends lost 1 base and 5 bases, in that order; junction bases with no gene match: 12. This CDR3 spans 17 amino acids. Germline V lookup: CDR1 LGHNA, CDR2 YSLEER. CDR3 loop: CASSQVSAGGLDHEQYF. CDR3 DNA: TGCGCCAGCAGCCAAGTATCAGCGGGAGGCCTAGACCACGAGCAGTACTTC.

V gene TRBV5-1 combines with J gene TRBJ2-5; 7 bases are shared with TRBD2. CDR1 is SGHRS and CDR2 is YFSETQ in the germline V gene. Trimming at V came to 0 bases and at J to 2 bases, leaving 4 bases not matched to a gene. CDR3 length: 15 amino acids. CDR3 protein: CASSLGQGGQETQYF. CDR3 DNA: TGCGCCAGCAGCTTGGGGCAGGGAGGGCAAGAGACCCAGTACTTC.

This clonotype was counted a few times. This chain uses TRBV6-1 with TRBJ2-3, with TRBD2 matching over 8 bases. The ends lost 5 bases at V and 2 bases at J; junction bases unmatched: 15. The CDR3 has 18 residues. Germline CDR1 reads MNHNS; CDR2 reads SASEGT. CDR3: CASSRWGGSGGTTDTQYF. Written as DNA, the CDR3 is TGTGCCAGCAGTCGATGGGGGGGAAGCGGGGGAACCACAGATACGCAGTATTTT.

The chain carries TRBV5-1 and TRBJ2-1; D perhaps matches TRBD2 (6 bases). The germline V and J ends were trimmed by 4 bases and 7 bases, with 15 bases remaining between them. CDR1 and CDR2 (germline): SGHRS, YFSETQ. The CDR3 consists of 14 residues. DNA of the CDR3: TGCGCCAGCAGCGTACTGGAGGGCCATAATGAGCAGTTCTTC. Translation: CASSVLEGHNEQFF.

This clonotype occurred a few times. The genes are TRBV27 and TRBJ2-3, with 7 positions matching TRBD1. The CDR3 is 15 amino acids. The germline V gene has CDR1 MNHEY and CDR2 SMNVEV (reference sequence). V shed 6 bases and J 0 bases; nucleotides not matched to a gene: 6. This CDR3 reads CASSARGPSTDTQYF. The CDR3 region has the DNA TGTGCCAGCAGCGCGAGGGGGCCTAGCACAGATACGCAGTATTTT.

In its sample, this clonotype was seen once. The chain carries TRBV6-5 and TRBJ1-5, with 7 nucleotides matching TRBD1. V lost 0 bases to trimming and J lost 6 bases; unmatched junction nucleotides: 2. The CDR3 has 14 residues. In germline, CDR1 is MNHEY, CDR2 SVGAGI. CDR3: CASSYSDRAQPQHF. In nucleotides, the CDR3 is TGTGCCAGCAGTTACTCCGACAGGGCTCAGCCCCAGCATTTT.

This clonotype turned up a few times. The V gene is TRBV20-1, the J gene TRBJ2-3, with 7 nucleotides matching TRBD2. Trimming took 2 bases from V and 0 from J; bases not matched to a gene: 5. The CDR3 runs to 15 residues. CDR1 is DFQATT and CDR2 is SNEGSKA in the germline V gene (reference sequence). CDR3 DNA sequence: TGCAGTGCTAGACCCAGCGGGGTTAGCACAGATACGCAGTATTTT. Protein sequence: CSARPSGVSTDTQYF.

This sequence joins TRBV30 and TRBJ2-3; D gene ambiguous. Germline CDR1 GTSNPN, CDR2 SVGIG (reference sequence). The CDR3 is 13 residues long. Trimming cost V 4 bases and J 0 bases, with 8 bases left between them. This CDR3 reads CAWKWLSTDTQYF. In DNA form, the CDR3 reads TGTGCCTGGAAATGGCTGAGCACAGATACGCAGTATTTT.